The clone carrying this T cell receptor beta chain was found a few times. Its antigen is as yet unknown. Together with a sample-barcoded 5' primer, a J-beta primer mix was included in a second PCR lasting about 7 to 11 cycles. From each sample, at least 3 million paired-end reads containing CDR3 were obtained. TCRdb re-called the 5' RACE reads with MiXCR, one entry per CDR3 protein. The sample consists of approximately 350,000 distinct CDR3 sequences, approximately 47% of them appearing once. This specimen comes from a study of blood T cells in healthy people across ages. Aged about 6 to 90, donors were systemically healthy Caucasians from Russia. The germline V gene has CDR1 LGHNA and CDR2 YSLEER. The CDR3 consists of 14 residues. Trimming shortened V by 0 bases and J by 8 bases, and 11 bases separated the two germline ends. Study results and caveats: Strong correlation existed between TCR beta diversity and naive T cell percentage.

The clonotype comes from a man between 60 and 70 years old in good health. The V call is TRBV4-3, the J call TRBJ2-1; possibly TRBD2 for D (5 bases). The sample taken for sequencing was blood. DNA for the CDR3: TGCGCCAGCAGCCAAGATGCAGCGAGGGATGAGCAGTTCTTC. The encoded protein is CASSQDAARDEQFF.